The clone carrying this T cell receptor (beta chain) was seen only a few times. The antigen is not known. These data come from a study of CD8 T cells in ankylosing spondylitis. Overall study findings and caveats: In synovial fluid and blood from reactive arthritis, some motif variants were previously reported. Blood of patients with ankylosing spondylitis appeared to be characterized by a TCR beta motif of several highly homologous variants. Reports say disease-linked clones showed up significantly more in matched ankylosing spondylitis synovial fluid.

Libraries for TCR beta were made by quantitative 5'-RACE with molecular barcodes. Each CDR3 protein gets one entry after TCRdb re-called the 5' RACE reads with MiXCR. The sample contains 800,000 to 900,000 distinct CDR3 sequences, about an eighth of which appear only once. What was sequenced was blood, either unsorted or a sorted T cell fraction (not recorded which). The receptor's source is a male donor with ankylosing spondylitis.

CDR3 amino acids: CSARYPGQGYEQYF. In DNA form, the CDR3 reads TGCAGTGCTAGGTACCCGGGACAGGGATACGAGCAGTACTTC. The chain carries TRBV20-1 and TRBJ2-7; 9 positions match TRBD1. CDR1 DFQATT and CDR2 SNEGSKA come from the germline V gene (reference sequence). The ends lost 3 bases at V and 4 bases at J; junction bases unmatched: 7. CDR3 length equals 14 residues.